The 10 T cell receptor beta chains in this list originate from one sample, sequenced in a study of cytomegalovirus exposure and HLA in healthy donors. PCR involved 60 Vbeta and 13 Jbeta primers. Data came from immunoSEQ multiplex PCR; TCRdb stores just in-frame clones and leaves some out. The sample consists of 100,000 to 150,000 clones, about three quarters of them appearing once. The sample comprised PBMCs. The receptors shown here come from a human donor in good health.

This clone was seen a few times. This rearrangement joins TRBV6-5 to TRBJ2-5; tentative D call: TRBD2 (6 bases). The V gene lost 5 bases and the J gene lost 1 base, with 11 bases spanning the gap. Germline values: CDR1 MNHEY, CDR2 SVGAGI. The length of the CDR3 is 14 residues. CDR3 DNA: TGTGCCAGCAGTCGCCGGGGGATCCAAGAGACCCAGTACTTC. It codes for CASSRRGIQETQYF.

The chain uses TRBV10-1 and TRBJ2-2; tentatively, D is TRBD2 (5 bases). Looked up from germline, CDR1 is WNHNN and CDR2 is SYGVQD (reference sequence). This CDR3 region has 15 residues. V shed 0 bases and J shed 3 bases, with 8 bases lying between them. The CDR3 is CASSESGGYTGELFF. The CDR3 DNA follows: TGCGCCAGCAGTGAGTCAGGAGGATACACCGGGGAGCTGTTTTTT.

For the CDR3, the DNA is TGTGCCAGTACCCTGTCGGGGACAGGGGTCAATCAGCCCCAGCATTTT. It codes for CASTLSGTGVNQPQHF. V and J are TRBV19 and TRBJ1-5; 10 nucleotides match TRBD1. This CDR3 comprises 16 residues. CDR1 is LNHDA and CDR2 is SQIVND in the germline V gene (reference sequence). The ends lost 7 bases at V and 3 bases at J; junction bases unmatched: 9.

The CDR3: CASRPGLVDSEQYF. DNA for the CDR3: TGTGCCAGCAGACCGGGACTAGTGGATTCCGAGCAGTACTTC. This sequence joins TRBV5-4 and TRBJ2-5, with 8 bases identical to TRBD2. The end of the DNA fits TRBJ2-7 better, so the J call may be wrong. This CDR3 is built from 14 residues. CDR1 SGHNT and CDR2 YYREEE come from the germline V gene (reference sequence).

The genes are TRBV5-4 and TRBJ2-1; D might be TRBD2 (5 bases). Trimming cost V 4 bases and J 2 bases, with 13 bases left between them. Per germline, CDR1 SGHNT and CDR2 YYREEE (reference sequence). The length of the CDR3 is 15 residues. DNA of the CDR3: TGTGCCAGCAGCGCCCCGAGCGGAACCTACAATGAGCAGTTCTTC. It codes for CASSAPSGTYNEQFF.

This clone was picked up a small number of times. This chain links TRBV6-5 with TRBJ2-7; tentative D call: TRBD1 (5 bases). Looked up from germline, CDR1 is MNHEY and CDR2 is SVGAGI. Deletions cut 2 bases from V and 3 bases from J, with 14 bases between. This CDR3 comprises 15 residues. The CDR3 loop reads CASSYLDSPVYEQYF. In DNA form, the CDR3 reads TGTGCCAGCAGTTACCTTGACAGTCCCGTCTACGAGCAGTACTTC.

The J gene is TRBJ2-7, the V gene TRBV15; D is unresolved. CDR1 and CDR2 (germline): LNHNV, YYDKDF (reference sequence). Deletions cut 0 bases from V and 3 bases from J, with 18 bases between. This CDR3 spans 17 amino acids. The CDR3 DNA reads TGTGCCACCAGCAGAGACCCCGTCGCCTCAGGTCACTACGAGCAGTACTTC. Translated: CATSRDPVASGHYEQYF. The full variable domain, in which reference TRBV15 and TRBJ2-7 provide the parts outside the CDR3, is DAMVIQNPRYQVTQFGKPVTLSCSQTLNHNVMYWYQQKSSQAPKLLFHYYDKDFNNEADTPDNFQSRRPNTSFCFLDIRSPGLGDTAMYLCATSRDPVASGHYEQYFGPGTRLTVT.

This chain connects TRBV6-1 to TRBJ2-1, with TRBD1 matching 7 bases. Germline V gene data show CDR1 as MNHNS and CDR2 as SASEGT. CDR3 length: 15 amino acids. The V gene end was trimmed by 6 bases and the J gene end by 3 bases; junction bases not matched to a gene: 8. In DNA form, the CDR3 reads TGTGCCAGCAGACTGGGACAGTCTAACTACAATGAGCAGTTCTTC. This translates into CASRLGQSNYNEQFF.

This clone was recorded only once. Here the CDR3 reads CASAGLAGFGETQYF. As DNA, the CDR3 is TGCGCCAGCGCCGGACTAGCGGGGTTCGGAGAGACCCAGTACTTC. The chain has TRBV4-1 and TRBJ2-5; TRBD2 aligns across 12 bases. Germline V gene data show CDR1 as MGHRA and CDR2 as YSYEKL. CDR3 length: 15 residues. Losses at the gene ends were 8 bases for V and 4 bases for J; bases not matched to a gene: 8.

The chain couples TRBV9 to TRBJ2-1; D not certain. The CDR3 runs to 13 residues. In germline, CDR1 is SGDLS, CDR2 YYNGEE. V lost 2 bases, J lost 6 bases, and 9 bases lay in between. The CDR3 region has the DNA TGTGCCAGCAGCGTCTCCCTAGGCAATGAGCAGTTCTTC. Translated: CASSVSLGNEQFF.